These 12 T cell receptor beta chains were sequenced from one sample in a study of technical replicates of blood from a handful of donors. This table comes from immunoSEQ multiplex PCR, and its TCRdb copy is limited to in-frame clones, with some not included. The table lists 75,000 to 90,000 clones, about 90% of them singletons. Sequencing was carried out using T cells isolated from PBMCs. The receptors here all came from a human donor in good health.

This chain uses TRBV18 with TRBJ2-2; 8 bases fit TRBD1. CDR1 is KGHSH and CDR2 is LQKENI in the germline V gene. The CDR3 totals 16 residues. V lost 3 bases and J lost 5; bases outside the gene matches: 8. Written as DNA, the CDR3 is TGTGCCAGCTCACCTCAACGGACAGGGAGGACCGGGGAGCTGTTTTTT. Translated: CASSPQRTGRTGELFF.

This sequence joins TRBV29-1 and TRBJ1-2; perhaps TRBD1 as D (5 bases). The CDR3 has 15 amino acids. Germline lookup yields CDR1 SQVTM and CDR2 ANQGSEA. V dropped 2 bases and J dropped 4 bases, with 17 bases sitting between them. The CDR3 region has the DNA TGCAGCGTTGAAAAAAACGGGGGAACCTCCTATGGCTACACCTTC. It is translated as CSVEKNGGTSYGYTF.

This sequence joins TRBV20-1 and TRBJ1-2; no definite D call. The ends were cut back, 4 bases at V and 4 bases at J, with 7 bases in the middle. CDR1 and CDR2 (germline): DFQATT, SNEGSKA (reference sequence). The CDR3 is 11 residues long. The CDR3: CSAIYVYGYTF. CDR3 DNA: TGCAGTGCTATCTACGTCTATGGCTACACCTTC.

V is TRBV2 and J is TRBJ2-1; 8 nucleotides match TRBD1. From germline, CDR1 is SNHLY and CDR2 FYNNEI. V gave up 5 bases and J gave up 0 bases; unmatched junction bases: 9. The CDR3 consists of 17 residues. In DNA form, the CDR3 reads TGTGCCAGCAGTTACTTAGGACAGGGAAGCTCCTACAATGAGCAGTTCTTC. It encodes CASSYLGQGSSYNEQFF.

This chain links TRBV2 with TRBJ2-2, with 7 bases lining up with TRBD1. The CDR3 loop spans 14 amino acids. Trimming cost V 8 bases and J 6 bases; bases outside gene matches: 9. In germline, CDR1 is SNHLY, CDR2 FYNNEI. This CDR3 is CASANGQGAGELFF. CDR3 sequence (DNA): TGTGCCAGCGCTAACGGGCAGGGGGCCGGGGAGCTGTTTTTT.

This sequence joins TRBV2 and TRBJ2-5, with a possible D match to TRBD1 (6 bases). Trimming removed 1 base from V and 5 bases from J, with 14 bases in between. In germline, CDR1 is SNHLY, CDR2 FYNNEI. The CDR3 covers 15 residues. The CDR3 nucleotides are TGTGCCAGCAGTGAAGGCTTTGGGGGCTTCGAGACCCAGTACTTC. Protein: CASSEGFGGFETQYF.

This chain uses TRBV7-9 with TRBJ2-1, with a weak D call TRBD2 (7 bases). V gave up 5 bases and J gave up 10 bases, with 33 bases separating them. The CDR3 is 19 amino acids. Per germline, CDR1 SEHNR and CDR2 FQNEAQ (reference sequence). DNA for the CDR3: TGTGCCAGCAGCATCCCCAGCGGGGACACGGGACATAATTCATACGAGCAGTTCTTC. Translated, it gives CASSIPSGDTGHNSYEQFF.

The chain recombines TRBV4-1 with TRBJ2-6; weak D call: TRBD1 (6 bases). V lost 0 bases to trimming and J lost 2 bases, with 11 bases between them. The V gene's germline CDR1 is MGHRA and CDR2 YSYEKL. This CDR3 is 17 amino acids long. The CDR3 reads CASSQEVNRAGANVLTF. CDR3 sequence (DNA): TGCGCCAGCAGCCAAGAGGTGAACAGGGCTGGGGCCAACGTCCTGACTTTC.

This chain connects TRBV2 to TRBJ2-2, with D possibly being TRBD2 (10 bases). Trimming took off 9 bases at V and 0 bases at J, with 38 bases between the two ends. There are 23 residues in the CDR3. Germline V gene sequence: CDR1 SNHLY, CDR2 FYNNEI. CDR3 amino acids: CARGERDRVYPSGRYPNTGELFF. CDR3 coding DNA: TGTGCCAGAGGAGAACGGGACAGGGTTTATCCTAGCGGGAGATACCCGAACACCGGGGAGCTGTTTTTT.

This chain joins TRBV7-9 and TRBJ2-1; 9 bases map to TRBD1. This CDR3 comprises 16 residues. Per the germline V gene, CDR1 is SEHNR and CDR2 is FQNEAQ (reference sequence). Germline trimming cut 7 bases from V and 5 bases from J; bases unmatched to any gene: 12. CDR3 protein: CASTLFRDRDNNEQFF. The CDR3 bases are TGTGCCAGCACTTTATTCCGGGACAGGGATAACAATGAGCAGTTCTTC.

CDR3 nucleotide sequence: TGCAGCGTAGGGACTAGACAAGAGACCCAGTACTTC. Its translation: CSVGTRQETQYF. The V gene is TRBV29-1, the J gene TRBJ2-5; 8 bases line up with TRBD2. The CDR3 is 12 amino acids. In germline, CDR1 is SQVTM, CDR2 ANQGSEA. V shed 6 bases, J shed 2 bases, and the junction held 2 bases outside the gene matches.

This clone was observed once. This CDR3 reads CASSLFSRGMETQYF. CDR3 in DNA: TGTGCCAGCAGCTTGTTCAGCAGAGGGATGGAGACCCAGTACTTC. The chain has TRBV5-4 and TRBJ2-5, with D possibly TRBD2 on 5 matching bases. Germline CDR1 is SGHNT and CDR2 is YYREEE (reference sequence). The V gene lost 1 base and the J gene lost 5 bases, with 15 bases spanning the gap. The CDR3 consists of 15 residues.